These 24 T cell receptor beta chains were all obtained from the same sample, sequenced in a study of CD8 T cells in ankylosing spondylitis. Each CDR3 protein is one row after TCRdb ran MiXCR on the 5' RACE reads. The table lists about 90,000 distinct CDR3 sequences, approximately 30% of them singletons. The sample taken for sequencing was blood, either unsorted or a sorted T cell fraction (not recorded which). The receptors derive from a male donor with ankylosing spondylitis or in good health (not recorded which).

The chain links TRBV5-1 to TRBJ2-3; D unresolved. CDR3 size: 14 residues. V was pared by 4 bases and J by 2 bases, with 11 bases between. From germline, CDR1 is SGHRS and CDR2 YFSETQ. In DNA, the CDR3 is TGCGCCAGCAGCGGGCTGGGGTACACAGATACGCAGTATTTT. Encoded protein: CASSGLGYTDTQYF. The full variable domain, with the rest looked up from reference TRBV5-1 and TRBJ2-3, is KAGVTQTPRYLIKTRGQQVTLSCSPISGHRSVSWYQQTPGQGLQFLFEYFSETQRNKGNFPGRFSGRQFSNSRSEMNVSTLELGDSALYLCASSGLGYTDTQYFGPGTRLTVL.

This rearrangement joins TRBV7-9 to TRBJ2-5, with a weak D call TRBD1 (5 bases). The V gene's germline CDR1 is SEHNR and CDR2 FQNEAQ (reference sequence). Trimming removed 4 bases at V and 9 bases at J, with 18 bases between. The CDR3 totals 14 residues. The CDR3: CASSSTDALGAQYF. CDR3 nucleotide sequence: TGTGCCAGCAGCTCCACGGACGCTCTAGGGGCCCAGTACTTC.

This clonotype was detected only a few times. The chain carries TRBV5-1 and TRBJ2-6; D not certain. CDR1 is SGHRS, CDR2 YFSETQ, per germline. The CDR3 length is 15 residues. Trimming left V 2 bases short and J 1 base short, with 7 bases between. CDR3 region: CASSLAISGANVLTF. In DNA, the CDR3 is TGCGCCAGCAGCTTAGCCATTTCTGGGGCCAACGTCCTGACTTTC.

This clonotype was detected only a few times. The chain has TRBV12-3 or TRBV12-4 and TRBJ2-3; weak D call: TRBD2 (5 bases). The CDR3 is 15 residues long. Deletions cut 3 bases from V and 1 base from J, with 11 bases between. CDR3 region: CASSFGPRGTDTQYF. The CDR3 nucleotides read TGTGCCAGCAGTTTTGGGCCGCGGGGCACAGATACGCAGTATTTT.

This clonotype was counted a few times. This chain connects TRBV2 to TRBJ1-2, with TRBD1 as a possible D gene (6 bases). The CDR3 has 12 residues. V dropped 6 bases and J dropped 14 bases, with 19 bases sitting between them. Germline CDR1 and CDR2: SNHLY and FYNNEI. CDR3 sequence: CASRETGYLGTF. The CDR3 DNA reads TGTGCCAGCAGAGAGACAGGTTATCTGGGGACCTTC.

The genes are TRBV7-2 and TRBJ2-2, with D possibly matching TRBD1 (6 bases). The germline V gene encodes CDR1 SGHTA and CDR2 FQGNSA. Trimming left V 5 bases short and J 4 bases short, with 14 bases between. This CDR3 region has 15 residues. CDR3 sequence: CASSEGGLGTGELFF. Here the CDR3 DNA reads TGTGCCAGCAGCGAAGGGGGTTTAGGCACCGGGGAGCTGTTTTTT.

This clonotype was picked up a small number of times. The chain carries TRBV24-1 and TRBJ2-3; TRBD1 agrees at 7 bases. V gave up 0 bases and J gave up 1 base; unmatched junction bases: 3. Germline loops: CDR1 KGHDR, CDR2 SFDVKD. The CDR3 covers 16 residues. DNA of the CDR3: TGTGCCACCAGTGATTTGAGGGACAGCCGCACAGATACGCAGTATTTT. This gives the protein CATSDLRDSRTDTQYF.

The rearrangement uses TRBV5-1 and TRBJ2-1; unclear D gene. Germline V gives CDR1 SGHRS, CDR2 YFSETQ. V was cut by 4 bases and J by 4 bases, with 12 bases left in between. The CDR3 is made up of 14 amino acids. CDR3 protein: CASSPRALYNEQFF. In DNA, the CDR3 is TGCGCCAGCAGCCCCCGGGCCCTTTACAATGAGCAGTTCTTC.

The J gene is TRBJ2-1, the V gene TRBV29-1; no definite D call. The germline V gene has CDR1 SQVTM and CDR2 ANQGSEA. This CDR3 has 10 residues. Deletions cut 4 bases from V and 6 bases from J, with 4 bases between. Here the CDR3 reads CSVGINEQFF. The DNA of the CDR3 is TGCAGCGTTGGGATCAATGAGCAGTTCTTC.

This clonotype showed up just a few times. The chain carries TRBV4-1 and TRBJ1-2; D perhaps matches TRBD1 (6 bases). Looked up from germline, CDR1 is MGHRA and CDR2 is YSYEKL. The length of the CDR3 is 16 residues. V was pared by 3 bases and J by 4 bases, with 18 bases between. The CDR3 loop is CASSHTTDRAIYGYTF. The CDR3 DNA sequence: TGCGCCAGCAGCCACACTACGGACAGAGCAATCTATGGCTACACCTTC.

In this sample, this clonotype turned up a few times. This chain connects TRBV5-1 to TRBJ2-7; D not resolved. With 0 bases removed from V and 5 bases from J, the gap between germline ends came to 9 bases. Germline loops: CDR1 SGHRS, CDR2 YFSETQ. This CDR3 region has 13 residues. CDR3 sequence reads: CASSLGSAHEQYF. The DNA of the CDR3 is TGCGCCAGCAGCTTGGGTTCGGCACACGAGCAGTACTTC.

As DNA, the CDR3 is TGTGCCACCAGTGGGAACCGGGCCTACTCCTACAATGAGCAGTTCTTC. Its protein product is CATSGNRAYSYNEQFF. This chain uses TRBV24-1 with TRBJ2-1, with D unresolved. V gave up 5 bases and J gave up 0 bases, with 13 bases separating them. The germline V gene encodes CDR1 KGHDR and CDR2 SFDVKD. The CDR3 spans 16 residues.

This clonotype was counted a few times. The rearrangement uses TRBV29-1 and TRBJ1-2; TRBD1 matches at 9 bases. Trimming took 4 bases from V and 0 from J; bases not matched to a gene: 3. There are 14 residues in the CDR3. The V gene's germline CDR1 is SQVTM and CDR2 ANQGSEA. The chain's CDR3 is CSVVGQGTNYGYTF. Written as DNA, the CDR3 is TGCAGCGTTGTGGGACAGGGCACTAACTATGGCTACACCTTC.

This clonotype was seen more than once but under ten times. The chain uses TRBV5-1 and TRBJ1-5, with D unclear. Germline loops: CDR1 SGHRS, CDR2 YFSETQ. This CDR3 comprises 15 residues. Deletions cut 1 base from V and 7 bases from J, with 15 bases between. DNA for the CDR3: TGCGCCAGCAGCTTGTTTCCTAGCGCGGACCAGCCCCAGCATTTT. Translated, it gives CASSLFPSADQPQHF.

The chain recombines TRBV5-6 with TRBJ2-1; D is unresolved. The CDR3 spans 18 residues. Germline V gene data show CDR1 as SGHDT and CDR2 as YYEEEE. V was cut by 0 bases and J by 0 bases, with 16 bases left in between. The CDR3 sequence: CASSLGASSHGSYNEQFF. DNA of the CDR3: TGTGCCAGCAGCTTGGGAGCTTCTAGTCACGGCTCCTACAATGAGCAGTTCTTC. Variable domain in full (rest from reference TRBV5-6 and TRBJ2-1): DAGVTQSPTHLIKTRGQQVTLRCSPKSGHDTVSWYQQALGQGPQFIFQYYEEEERQRGNFPDRFSGHQFPNYSSELNVNALLLGDSALYLCASSLGASSHGSYNEQFFGPGTRLTVL.

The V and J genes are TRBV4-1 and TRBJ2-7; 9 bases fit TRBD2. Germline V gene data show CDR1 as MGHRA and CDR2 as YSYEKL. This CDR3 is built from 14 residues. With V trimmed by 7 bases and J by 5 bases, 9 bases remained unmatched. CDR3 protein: CASNRLAGSHEQYF. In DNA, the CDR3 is TGCGCCAGCAATCGCCTAGCGGGATCCCACGAGCAGTACTTC.

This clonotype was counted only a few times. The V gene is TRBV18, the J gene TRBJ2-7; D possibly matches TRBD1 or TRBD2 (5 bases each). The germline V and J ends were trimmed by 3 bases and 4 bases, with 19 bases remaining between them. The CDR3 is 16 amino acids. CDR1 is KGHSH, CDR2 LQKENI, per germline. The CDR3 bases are TGTGCCAGCTCACCTCCGACAGTGCCCGAGGGTTACGAGCAGTACTTC. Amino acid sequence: CASSPPTVPEGYEQYF.

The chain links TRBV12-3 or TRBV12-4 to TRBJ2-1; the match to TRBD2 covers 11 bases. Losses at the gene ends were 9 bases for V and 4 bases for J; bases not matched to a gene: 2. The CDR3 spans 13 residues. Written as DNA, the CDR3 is TGTGCCAGTACTAGCGGGGGTTACAATGAGCAGTTCTTC. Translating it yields CASTSGGYNEQFF.

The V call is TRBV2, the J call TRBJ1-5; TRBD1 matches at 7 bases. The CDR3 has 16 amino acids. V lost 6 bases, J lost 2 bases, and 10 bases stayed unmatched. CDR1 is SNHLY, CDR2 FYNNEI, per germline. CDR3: CASRTGTVGGNQPQHF. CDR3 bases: TGTGCCAGCAGGACCGGGACAGTGGGGGGCAATCAGCCCCAGCATTTT.

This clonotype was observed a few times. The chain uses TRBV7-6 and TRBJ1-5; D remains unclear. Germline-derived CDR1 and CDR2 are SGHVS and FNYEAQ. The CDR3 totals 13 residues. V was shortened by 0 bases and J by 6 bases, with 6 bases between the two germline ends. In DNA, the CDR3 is TGTGCCAGCAGCTTAGCATCAGGTCAGCCCCAGCATTTT. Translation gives CASSLASGQPQHF.

The CDR3 spells CASSQDRGSEAFF. The CDR3 region has the DNA TGTGCCAGCAGCCAAGATAGGGGATCTGAAGCTTTCTTT. This chain connects TRBV3-1 to TRBJ1-1; possibly TRBD1 for D (5 bases). The CDR3 loop spans 13 amino acids. With 0 bases removed from V and 6 bases from J, the gap between germline ends came to 8 bases. The V gene's germline CDR1 is LGHDT and CDR2 YNNKEL (reference sequence).

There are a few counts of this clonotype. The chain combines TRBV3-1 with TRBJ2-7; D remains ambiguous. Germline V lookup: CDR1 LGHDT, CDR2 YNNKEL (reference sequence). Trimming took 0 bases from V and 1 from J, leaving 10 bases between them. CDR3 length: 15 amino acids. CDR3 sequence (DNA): TGTGCCAGCAGCCAAGAAGGGCTAGATTCCTACGAGCAGTACTTC. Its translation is CASSQEGLDSYEQYF.

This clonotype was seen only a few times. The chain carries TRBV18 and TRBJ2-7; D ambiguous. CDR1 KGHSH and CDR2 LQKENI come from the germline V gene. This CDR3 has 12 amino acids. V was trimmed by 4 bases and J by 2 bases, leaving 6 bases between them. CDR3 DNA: TGTGCCAGCTCACGGCCTACCTACGAGCAGTACTTC. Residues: CASSRPTYEQYF.

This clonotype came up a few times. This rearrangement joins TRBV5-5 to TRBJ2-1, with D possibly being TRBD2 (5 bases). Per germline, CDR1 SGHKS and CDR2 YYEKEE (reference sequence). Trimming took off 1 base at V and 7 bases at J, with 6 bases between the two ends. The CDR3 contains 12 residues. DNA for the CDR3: TGTGCCAGCAGCTTGCTAGCTAATGAGCAGTTCTTC. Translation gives CASSLLANEQFF.